This T cell receptor (beta chain) is from a study of T-cell reconstitution after alpha-beta-depleted transplantation in children listed by TCRdb under 2016. In the study overall: Using TCR repertoire profiling, the study quantitatively followed how T-cell immune reconstitution unfolded in children after TCRalphabeta/CD19-depleted allogeneic hematopoietic cell transplantation. Study-wide conclusions, independent of this receptor: The apparently early recovery of alphabetaT-cell counts about two months after transplant reportedly depended on only several hundred rapidly expanded clones that came from non-depleted graft cells. In some patients, high TCRbeta diversity at day 60 was attributed to recipient T cells and intrathymic progenitors that had survived conditioning. The frequencies of hyperexpanded clones fell over the following months, and after one year, T-cell counts and TCRbeta diversity were mostly attributed to newly produced T cells.

The treatment or condition label for this specimen denotes: allogeneic hematopoietic cell transplantation with graft depleted of TCRalphabeta T cells and CD19 B cells. Transplant recipients were children who received TCRalphabeta/CD19-depleted allogeneic hematopoietic cell grafts. The library was obtained by PCR. Sequencing relied on an Illumina HiSeq 2500. Molecular barcoding was employed in the preparation of TCR libraries, with unique molecular identifiers being used to normalize TCRbeta repertoire quantification. TCRdb trimmed public reads at Q25 via fastp, called clones via MiXCR and kept in-frame beta chains. Each CDR3 protein gets just one entry, which takes the most common genes and DNA from the rows behind it. Within this sample are about 440,000 distinct CDR3 sequences, with roughly 43% of them counted one time only. The ten largest clones capture roughly 27% of the sample. This clonotype occurred many times. Which antigen it targets is not known. Per-base qualities were not stored, and no clone one base away is much larger.

The source is a girl aged 2 to 10 with aplastic anemia, due to receive a stem cell transplant. The sequencing here drew on PBMCs, taken before TCRalphabeta/CD19-depleted stem cell transplant.

The DNA is TGTGCCAGCAGCTTAGACTGGCAGGGAAACACCGGGGAGCTGTTTTTT. It encodes CASSLDWQGNTGELFF. This chain joins TRBV7-9 to TRBJ2-2; possibly the D gene is TRBD1, per 5 matching bases. Trimming at the junction amounts to 1 base on V and 2 bases on J, and the germline ends lie 11 bases apart. CDR1 SEHNR and CDR2 FQNEAQ are derived from the germline V gene (reference sequence). The CDR3 covers 16 residues, taking in both the cysteine and the phenylalanine. Just CDR3 DNA is preserved here, 48 bases in frame from base 1. The CDR3 plus the reference TRBV7-9 and TRBJ2-2 genes for the other parts give the full variable domain: DTGVSQNPRHKITKRGQNVTFRCDPISEHNRLYWYRQTLGQGPEFLTYFQNEAQLEKSRLLSDRFSAERPKGSFSTLEIQRTEQGDSAMYLCASSLDWQGNTGELFFGEGSRLTVL.